These T cell receptor beta chains were read from a single sample in a study of spatial heterogeneity in lung cancer. Via MiXCR, TCRdb re-called the 5' RACE reads, giving one row per CDR3 protein. The sample has 43,000 or so distinct CDR3 sequences, 6.8% seen once. Material: PBMCs, obtained at surgery. These receptors all stem from a female donor with early-stage non-small cell lung cancer. CDR3s leave out the opening cysteine and the closing phenylalanine or tryptophan. The D gene is left open where the match is weak. Size is stated for part of the rows, as once, few or many counts, or as a class when the clone is expanded.

J: TRBJ2-1; D: TRBD2; size: NA; V: TRBV20-1; CDR3: SQTQRGRTYNEQF
J: TRBJ2-7; D: TRBD2; size: NA; V: TRBV11-2; CDR3: ASSPRSGDAYEQY
J: TRBJ1-1; D: NA; size: many; V: TRBV30; CDR3: AWSVKGGWSNAEAF
J: TRBJ1-6; D: NA; size: few; V: TRBV9; CDR3: ASSTASHSPLH
J: TRBJ1-6; D: TRBD1; size: NA; V: TRBV7-2; CDR3: ASSSDRGPYSPLH
J: TRBJ2-3; D: NA; size: many; V: TRBV2; CDR3: ASTRTDTQY
J: TRBJ2-7; D: TRBD1; size: many; V: TRBV20-1; CDR3: SAPDRGLYEQY
J: TRBJ1-1; D: NA; size: few; V: TRBV2; CDR3: ASRGDSPNTEAF
J: TRBJ2-1; D: NA; size: NA; V: TRBV4-1; CDR3: ASSQGELPRSVNEQF
J: TRBJ1-5; D: NA; size: NA; V: TRBV7-2; CDR3: ASSLQKGSNQPQH
J: TRBJ1-5; D: NA; size: many; V: TRBV6-1; CDR3: ASFPDGPNQPQH
J: TRBJ2-2; D: NA; size: many; V: TRBV7-3; CDR3: ASSLYQGPNTGELF
J: TRBJ2-6; D: NA; size: few; V: TRBV5-4; CDR3: ASSLGLSSGANVLT
J: TRBJ1-1; D: NA; size: NA; V: TRBV6-1; CDR3: ASSEFSTEAF
J: TRBJ1-2; D: NA; size: few; V: TRBV6-5; CDR3: ASSYGHQNYGYT
J: TRBJ1-6; D: NA; size: NA; V: TRBV24-1; CDR3: ATRNTLWGLRSPLH
J: TRBJ1-5; D: NA; size: many; V: TRBV18; CDR3: ASSPAGVGNQPQH
J: TRBJ1-5; D: NA; size: NA; V: TRBV19; CDR3: ASSIGRDNQPQH
J: TRBJ1-6; D: TRBD1; size: NA; V: TRBV27; CDR3: ASSLGNRGRGQNSPIH
J: TRBJ1-5; D: NA; size: NA; V: TRBV11-3; CDR3: ATPREPQH
J: TRBJ1-2; D: NA; size: many; V: TRBV5-1; CDR3: ASSSDGNYGYT
J: TRBJ1-6; D: NA; size: NA; V: TRBV4-3; CDR3: ASSQRPNSPLH
J: TRBJ1-2; D: NA; size: many; V: TRBV19; CDR3: ASSIPRTGGGYT
J: TRBJ2-7; D: NA; size: NA; V: TRBV9; CDR3: ASSVKGEGYEQY
J: TRBJ2-3; D: NA; size: many; V: TRBV5-1; CDR3: ASSQDRPSTDTQY
J: TRBJ2-3; D: NA; size: many; V: TRBV6-5; CDR3: ASSYSAGGLAARDTQY
J: TRBJ1-4; D: NA; size: many; V: TRBV5-1; CDR3: ASSLSGRGEKLF
J: TRBJ1-5; D: NA; size: few; V: TRBV20-1; CDR3: SARHPSRGNQPQH
J: TRBJ2-1; D: NA; size: NA; V: TRBV12-3/TRBV12-4; CDR3: ASSFGGPNEQF
J: TRBJ2-1; D: NA; size: few; V: TRBV4-1; CDR3: ASSPRLTGPGFDEQF
J: TRBJ2-5; D: TRBD1; size: few; V: TRBV7-2; CDR3: ASSLDRGKTQY
J: TRBJ2-5; D: NA; size: many; V: TRBV25-1; CDR3: ASSESPGQGYQETQY
J: TRBJ2-7; D: NA; size: many; V: TRBV20-1; CDR3: SAEFRGTDQQY
J: TRBJ1-6; D: NA; size: few; V: TRBV7-9; CDR3: ASSSGSSYNSPLH
J: TRBJ1-6; D: NA; size: few; V: TRBV12-3/TRBV12-4; CDR3: ASRTARARNSPLH
J: TRBJ2-7; D: TRBD1; size: few; V: TRBV7-2; CDR3: ASSLGQIYEQY
J: TRBJ1-5; D: NA; size: NA; V: TRBV2; CDR3: ASSEVERNQPQH
J: TRBJ2-3; D: TRBD2; size: many; V: TRBV29-1; CDR3: SVAGGGTDTQY
J: TRBJ2-1; D: NA; size: NA; V: TRBV11-2; CDR3: ASSSSARYNEQF
J: TRBJ2-7; D: NA; size: NA; V: TRBV6-1; CDR3: ASSPSREQY
J: TRBJ1-1; D: TRBD1; size: few; V: TRBV3-1; CDR3: ASRPGGGTEAF
J: TRBJ2-3; D: TRBD1; size: many; V: TRBV6-5; CDR3: ASSSTGGTDTQY
J: TRBJ2-3; D: TRBD1; size: few; V: TRBV12-3/TRBV12-4; CDR3: ASSLAVHRGTDTQY
J: TRBJ1-3; D: NA; size: few; V: TRBV12-3/TRBV12-4; CDR3: ASVVRGVVNTIY
J: TRBJ1-4; D: NA; size: many; V: TRBV14; CDR3: ASSQGGKLF
J: TRBJ1-1; D: NA; size: many; V: TRBV11-2; CDR3: ASSRGMNTEAF
J: TRBJ2-1; D: NA; size: many; V: TRBV7-9; CDR3: ASSSIDDSYEQF
J: TRBJ2-7; D: TRBD1; size: NA; V: TRBV5-4; CDR3: ASSSQGAYEQY
J: TRBJ2-1; D: TRBD2; size: many; V: TRBV25-1; CDR3: ASSPNMGASGGVYEQF
J: TRBJ1-4; D: TRBD1; size: few; V: TRBV7-2; CDR3: ASSLEFSGTVVEKLF
J: TRBJ2-2; D: NA; size: many; V: TRBV7-9; CDR3: ASSPPSRELF
J: TRBJ1-2; D: NA; size: many; V: TRBV15; CDR3: ATSRQADNYGYT
J: TRBJ1-5; D: NA; size: few; V: TRBV10-1; CDR3: ASSDGGQPQH
J: TRBJ2-5; D: NA; size: many; V: TRBV10-3; CDR3: AISESNAIGGGQETQY
J: TRBJ2-6; D: NA; size: many; V: TRBV28; CDR3: ASSLDITGANVLT
J: TRBJ2-3; D: TRBD1; size: many; V: TRBV6-1; CDR3: ASRDPDRGDTQY
J: TRBJ1-1; D: NA; size: many; V: TRBV7-8; CDR3: ASSQRTLTTEAF
J: TRBJ2-4; D: NA; size: NA; V: TRBV5-8; CDR3: ASSSTFMGLAKNIQY
J: TRBJ2-3; D: NA; size: NA; V: TRBV7-2; CDR3: ASSINVPDSQY
J: TRBJ2-4; D: NA; size: many; V: TRBV20-1; CDR3: SAREVGGRIQY